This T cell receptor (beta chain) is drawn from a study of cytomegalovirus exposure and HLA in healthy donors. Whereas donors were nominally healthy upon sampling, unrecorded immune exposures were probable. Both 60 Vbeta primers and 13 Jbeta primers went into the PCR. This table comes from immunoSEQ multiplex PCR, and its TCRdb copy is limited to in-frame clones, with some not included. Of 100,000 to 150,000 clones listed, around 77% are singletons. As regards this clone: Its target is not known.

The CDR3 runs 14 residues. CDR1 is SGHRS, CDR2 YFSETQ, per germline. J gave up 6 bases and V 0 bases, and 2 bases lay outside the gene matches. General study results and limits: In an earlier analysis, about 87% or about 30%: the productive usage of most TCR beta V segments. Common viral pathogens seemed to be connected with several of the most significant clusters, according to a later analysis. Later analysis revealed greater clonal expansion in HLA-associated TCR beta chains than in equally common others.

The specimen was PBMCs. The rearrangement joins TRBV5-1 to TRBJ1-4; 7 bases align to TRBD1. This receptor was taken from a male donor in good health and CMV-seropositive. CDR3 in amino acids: CASSLGQGDEKLFF. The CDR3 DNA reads TGCGCCAGCAGCTTGGGGCAGGGGGATGAAAAACTGTTTTTT.